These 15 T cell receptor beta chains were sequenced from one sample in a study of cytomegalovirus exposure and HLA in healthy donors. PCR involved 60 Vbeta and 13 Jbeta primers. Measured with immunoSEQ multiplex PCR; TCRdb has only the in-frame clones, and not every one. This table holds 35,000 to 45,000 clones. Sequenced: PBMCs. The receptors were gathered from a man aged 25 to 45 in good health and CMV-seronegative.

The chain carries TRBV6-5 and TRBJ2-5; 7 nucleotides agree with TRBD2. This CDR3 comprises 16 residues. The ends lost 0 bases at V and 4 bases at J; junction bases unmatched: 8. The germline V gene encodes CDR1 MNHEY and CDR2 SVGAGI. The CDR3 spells CASSYSAPRERETQYF. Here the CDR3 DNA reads TGTGCCAGCAGTTACTCGGCCCCGCGGGAGCGAGAGACCCAGTACTTC.

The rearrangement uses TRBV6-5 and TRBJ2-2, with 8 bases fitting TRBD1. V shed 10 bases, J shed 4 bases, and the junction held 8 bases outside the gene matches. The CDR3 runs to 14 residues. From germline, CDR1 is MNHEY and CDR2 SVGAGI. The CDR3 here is CAIRTGLGTGELFF. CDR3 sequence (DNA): TGTGCCATACGGACAGGGCTGGGCACCGGGGAGCTGTTTTTT.

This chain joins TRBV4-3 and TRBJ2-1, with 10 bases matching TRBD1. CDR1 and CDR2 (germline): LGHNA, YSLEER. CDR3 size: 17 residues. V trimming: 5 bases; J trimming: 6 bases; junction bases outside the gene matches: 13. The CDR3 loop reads CASSSLLPGTGVNEQFF. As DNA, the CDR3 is TGCGCCAGCAGCTCACTTCTCCCCGGGACAGGGGTCAATGAGCAGTTCTTC.

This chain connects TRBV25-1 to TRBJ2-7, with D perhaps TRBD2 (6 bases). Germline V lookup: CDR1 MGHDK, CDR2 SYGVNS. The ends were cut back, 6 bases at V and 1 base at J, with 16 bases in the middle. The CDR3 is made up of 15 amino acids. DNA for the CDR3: TGTGCCAGCAGCGGTGGGACTGTAACATCCTACGAGCAGTACTTC. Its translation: CASSGGTVTSYEQYF.

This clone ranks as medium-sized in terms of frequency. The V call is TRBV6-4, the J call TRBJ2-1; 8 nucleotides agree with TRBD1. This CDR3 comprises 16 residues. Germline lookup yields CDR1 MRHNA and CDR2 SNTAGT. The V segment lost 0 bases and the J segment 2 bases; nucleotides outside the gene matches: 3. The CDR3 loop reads CASSDSPGGPYNEQFF. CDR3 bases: TGTGCCAGCAGTGACTCGCCAGGGGGCCCCTACAATGAGCAGTTCTTC.

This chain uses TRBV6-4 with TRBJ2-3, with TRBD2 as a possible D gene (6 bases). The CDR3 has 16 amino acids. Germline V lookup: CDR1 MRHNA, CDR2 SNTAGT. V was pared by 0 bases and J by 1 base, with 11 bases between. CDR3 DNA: TGTGCCAGCAGTGACTCCGGGGGAACGGGCACAGATACGCAGTATTTT. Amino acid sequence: CASSDSGGTGTDTQYF.

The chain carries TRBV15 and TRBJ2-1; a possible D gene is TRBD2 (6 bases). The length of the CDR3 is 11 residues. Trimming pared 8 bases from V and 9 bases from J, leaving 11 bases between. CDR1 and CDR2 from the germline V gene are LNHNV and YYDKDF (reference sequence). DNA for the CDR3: TGTGCCACCCTGTGGGGGGTTGAGCAGTTCTTC. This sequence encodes CATLWGVEQFF.

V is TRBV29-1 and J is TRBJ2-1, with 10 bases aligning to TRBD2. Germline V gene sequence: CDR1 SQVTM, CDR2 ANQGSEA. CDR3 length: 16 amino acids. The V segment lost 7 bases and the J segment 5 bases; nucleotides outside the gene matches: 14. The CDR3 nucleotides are TGCAGCGCCCCAGGGCGAGCGGGAGGGTCGGACAATGAGCAGTTCTTC. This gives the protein CSAPGRAGGSDNEQFF.

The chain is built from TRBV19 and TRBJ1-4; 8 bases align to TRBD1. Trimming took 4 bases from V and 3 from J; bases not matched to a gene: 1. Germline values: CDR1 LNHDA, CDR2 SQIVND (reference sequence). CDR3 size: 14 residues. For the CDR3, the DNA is TGTGCCAGTAGTAGGACAGGGCCTAATGAAAAACTGTTTTTT. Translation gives CASSRTGPNEKLFF.

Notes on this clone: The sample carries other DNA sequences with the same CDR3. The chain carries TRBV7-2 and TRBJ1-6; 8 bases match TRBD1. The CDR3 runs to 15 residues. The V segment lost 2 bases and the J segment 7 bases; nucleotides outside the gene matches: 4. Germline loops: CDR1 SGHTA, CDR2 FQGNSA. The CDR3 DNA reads TGTGCCAGCAGCTTACAGCAGGGGGCGAATTCACCCCTCCACTTT. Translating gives CASSLQQGANSPLHF.

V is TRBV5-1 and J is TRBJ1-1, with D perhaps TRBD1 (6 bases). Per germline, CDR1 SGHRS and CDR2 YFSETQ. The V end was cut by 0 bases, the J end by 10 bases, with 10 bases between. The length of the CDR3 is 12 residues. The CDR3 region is CASSLEAGVAFF. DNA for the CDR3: TGCGCCAGCAGCTTGGAGGCAGGGGTAGCTTTCTTT.

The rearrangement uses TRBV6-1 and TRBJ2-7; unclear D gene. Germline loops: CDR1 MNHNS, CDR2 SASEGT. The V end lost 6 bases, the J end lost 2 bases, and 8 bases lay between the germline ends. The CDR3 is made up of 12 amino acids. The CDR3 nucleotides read TGTGCCAGCAGCGAAAGCGCCTACGAGCAGTACTTC. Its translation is CASSESAYEQYF.

The DNA for the CDR3 is TGTGCCAGCAGCGTATCACAGGTCGGACAGCCCCAGCATTTT. Amino acid sequence: CASSVSQVGQPQHF. The chain is built from TRBV9 and TRBJ1-5; maybe TRBD1 (5 bases). Germline V gene sequence: CDR1 SGDLS, CDR2 YYNGEE. The CDR3 is 14 amino acids. Trimming took off 1 base at V and 7 bases at J, with 12 bases between the two ends.

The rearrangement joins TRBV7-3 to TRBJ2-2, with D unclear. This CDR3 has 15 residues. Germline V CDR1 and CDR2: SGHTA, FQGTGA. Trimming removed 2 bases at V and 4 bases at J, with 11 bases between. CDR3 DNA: TGTGCCAGCAGCTTAGACGGTTGGGCCACCGGGGAGCTGTTTTTT. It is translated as CASSLDGWATGELFF.

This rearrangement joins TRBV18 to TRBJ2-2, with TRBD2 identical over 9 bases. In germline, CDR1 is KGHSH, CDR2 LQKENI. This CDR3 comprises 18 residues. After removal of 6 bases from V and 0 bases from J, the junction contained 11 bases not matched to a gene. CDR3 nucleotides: TGTGCCAGCTCCCCGAGGAGACTAGCGGACGCGAACACCGGGGAGCTGTTTTTT. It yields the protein CASSPRRLADANTGELFF.